This TCR beta chain was observed in a study of identical twins. The CDR3 consists of 16 residues. Germline V gene lookup returns CDR1 SNHLY and CDR2 FYNNEI. V lost 6 bases and J lost 5; bases outside the gene matches: 13. Template switching (which added a universal primer site) was used, and cDNA carried unique molecular identifiers. TCRdb re-analysed the 5' RACE reads in MiXCR, keeping a single row per CDR3 protein. This table has about 500,000 distinct CDR3 sequences, roughly 13% appearing once. Separately, the same data were catalogued under a study of yellow fever vaccine responses in identical twins.

The chain has TRBV2 and TRBJ2-3; 8 bases fit TRBD2. The sample comprised CD4+ T cells sorted from blood. This clonotype was obtained from a woman between 18 and 29 years old in good health. DNA for the CDR3: TGTGCCAGCAGCCTCCAGCCGGGACTAGGGTTAGATACGCAGTATTTT. This gives the protein CASSLQPGLGLDTQYF.